This record concerns one T cell receptor beta chain sequence. Its cognate antigen is unknown. These data belong to a study of T cell responses to AZD1222 COVID-19 vaccine. General study findings and limits: Among AZD1222 vaccinees, only six or seven were seropositive at baseline. Vaccination with two AZD1222 doses was followed by a rise in Spike-specific TCR breadth and depth.

V trimming: 6 bases; J trimming: 7 bases; junction bases outside the gene matches: 7. This CDR3 has 15 residues. Germline CDR1 reads LNHDA; CDR2 reads SQIVND (reference sequence). Assay: immunoSEQ multiplex PCR; the TCRdb copy retains only in-frame clones and omits some. The repertoire holds 100,000 to 150,000 clones, with roughly 90% as singletons. The V call is TRBV19, the J call TRBJ2-1, with 12 bases identical to TRBD2. The sequence was obtained from an adult in good health. The input for sequencing was peripheral blood, taken on day 0 of MenACWY control vaccination. CDR3 region: CASSRLAGEINEQFF. For the CDR3, the DNA is TGTGCCAGTAGCCGACTAGCGGGAGAGATAAATGAGCAGTTCTTC.